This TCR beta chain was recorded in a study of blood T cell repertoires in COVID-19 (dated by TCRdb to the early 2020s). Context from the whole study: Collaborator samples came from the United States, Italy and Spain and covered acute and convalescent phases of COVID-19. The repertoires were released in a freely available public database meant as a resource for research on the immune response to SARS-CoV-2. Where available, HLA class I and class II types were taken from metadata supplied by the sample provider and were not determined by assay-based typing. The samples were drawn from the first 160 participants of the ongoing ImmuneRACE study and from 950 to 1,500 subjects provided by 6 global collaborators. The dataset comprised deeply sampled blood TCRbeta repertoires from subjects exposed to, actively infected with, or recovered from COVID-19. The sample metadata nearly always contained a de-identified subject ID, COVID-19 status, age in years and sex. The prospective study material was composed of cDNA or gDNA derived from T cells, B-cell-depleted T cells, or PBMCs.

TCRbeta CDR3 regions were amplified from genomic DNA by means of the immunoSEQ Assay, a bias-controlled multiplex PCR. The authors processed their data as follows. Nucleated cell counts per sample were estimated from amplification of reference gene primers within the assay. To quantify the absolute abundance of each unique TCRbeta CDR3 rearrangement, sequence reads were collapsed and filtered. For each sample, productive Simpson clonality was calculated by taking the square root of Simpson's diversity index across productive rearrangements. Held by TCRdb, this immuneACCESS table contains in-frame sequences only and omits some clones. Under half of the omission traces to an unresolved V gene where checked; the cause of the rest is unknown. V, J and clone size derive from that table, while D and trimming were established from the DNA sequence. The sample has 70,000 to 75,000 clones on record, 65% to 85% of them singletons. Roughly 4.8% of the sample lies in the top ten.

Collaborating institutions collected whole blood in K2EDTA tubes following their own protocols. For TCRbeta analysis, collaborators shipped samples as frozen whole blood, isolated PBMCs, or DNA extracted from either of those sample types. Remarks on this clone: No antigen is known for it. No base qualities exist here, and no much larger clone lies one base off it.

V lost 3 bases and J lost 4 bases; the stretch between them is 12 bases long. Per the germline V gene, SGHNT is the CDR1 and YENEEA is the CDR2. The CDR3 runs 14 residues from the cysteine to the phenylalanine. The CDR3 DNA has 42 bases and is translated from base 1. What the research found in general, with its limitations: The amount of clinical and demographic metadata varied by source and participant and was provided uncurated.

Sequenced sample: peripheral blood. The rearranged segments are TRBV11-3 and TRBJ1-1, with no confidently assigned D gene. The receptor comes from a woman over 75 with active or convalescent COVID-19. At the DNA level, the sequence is TGTGCCAGCAGCTTTGAGGCCATCACCACTGAAGCTTTCTTT. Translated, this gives CASSFEAITTEAFF.